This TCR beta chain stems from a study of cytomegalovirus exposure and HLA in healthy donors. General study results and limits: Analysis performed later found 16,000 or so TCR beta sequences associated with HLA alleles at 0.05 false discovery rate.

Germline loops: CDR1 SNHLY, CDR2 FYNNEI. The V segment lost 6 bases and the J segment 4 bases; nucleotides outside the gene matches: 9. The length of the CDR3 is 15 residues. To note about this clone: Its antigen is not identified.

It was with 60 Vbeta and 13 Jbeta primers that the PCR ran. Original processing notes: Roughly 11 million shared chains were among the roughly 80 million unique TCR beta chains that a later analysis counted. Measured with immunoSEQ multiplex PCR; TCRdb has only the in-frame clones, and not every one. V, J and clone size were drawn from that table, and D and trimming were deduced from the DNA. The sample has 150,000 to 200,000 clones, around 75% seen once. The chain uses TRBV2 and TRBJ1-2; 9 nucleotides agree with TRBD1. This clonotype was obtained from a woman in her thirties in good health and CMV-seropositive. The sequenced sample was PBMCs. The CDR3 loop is CASSDGQGRAYGYTF. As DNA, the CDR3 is TGTGCCAGCAGCGACGGACAGGGGAGGGCCTATGGCTACACCTTC.